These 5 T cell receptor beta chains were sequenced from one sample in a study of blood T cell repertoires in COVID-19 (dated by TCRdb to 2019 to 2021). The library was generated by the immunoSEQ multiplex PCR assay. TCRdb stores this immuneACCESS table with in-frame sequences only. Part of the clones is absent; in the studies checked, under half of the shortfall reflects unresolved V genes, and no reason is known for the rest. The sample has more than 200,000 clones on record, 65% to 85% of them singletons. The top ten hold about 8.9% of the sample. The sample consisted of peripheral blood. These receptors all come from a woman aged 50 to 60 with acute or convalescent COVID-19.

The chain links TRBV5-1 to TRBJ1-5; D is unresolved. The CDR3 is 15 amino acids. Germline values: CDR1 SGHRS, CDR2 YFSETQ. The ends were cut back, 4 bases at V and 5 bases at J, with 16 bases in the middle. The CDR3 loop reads CASSLTGVQHQPQHF. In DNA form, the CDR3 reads TGCGCCAGCAGCCTGACCGGGGTTCAACATCAGCCCCAGCATTTT.

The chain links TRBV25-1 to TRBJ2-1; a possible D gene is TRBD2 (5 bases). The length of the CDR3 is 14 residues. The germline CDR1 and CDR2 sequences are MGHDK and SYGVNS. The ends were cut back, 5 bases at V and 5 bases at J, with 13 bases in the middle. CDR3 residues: CASSRGSRNNEQFF. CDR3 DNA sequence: TGTGCCAGCAGTCGGGGATCAAGAAACAATGAGCAGTTCTTC.

The CDR3 is CASSLREQFF. CDR3 sequence (DNA): TGTGCCAGCAGTTTGAGGGAGCAGTTCTTC. The V gene is TRBV12-3 or TRBV12-4, the J gene TRBJ2-1; D is unresolved. The CDR3 is 10 residues long. V lost 3 bases and J 10 bases, leaving 4 bases between the germline ends.

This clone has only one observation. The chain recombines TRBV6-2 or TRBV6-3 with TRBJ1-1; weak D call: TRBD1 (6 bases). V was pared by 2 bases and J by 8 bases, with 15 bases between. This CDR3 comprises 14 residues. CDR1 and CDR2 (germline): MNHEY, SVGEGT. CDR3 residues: CASSYGKTGTEAFF. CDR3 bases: TGTGCCAGCAGTTACGGTAAAACCGGGACAGAAGCTTTCTTT.

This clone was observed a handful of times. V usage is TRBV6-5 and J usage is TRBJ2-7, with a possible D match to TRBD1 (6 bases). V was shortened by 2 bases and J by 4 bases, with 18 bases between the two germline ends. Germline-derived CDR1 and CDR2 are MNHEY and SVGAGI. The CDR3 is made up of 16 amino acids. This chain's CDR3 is CASSYPRGPTGYEQYF. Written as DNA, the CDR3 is TGTGCCAGCAGTTACCCACGAGGACCCACAGGGTACGAGCAGTACTTC.